This record concerns one T cell receptor beta chain sequence. Germline V CDR1 and CDR2: LGHNA, YNFKEQ. Trimming took off 0 bases at V and 0 bases at J, with 15 bases between the two ends. CDR3 length: 18 amino acids. This sample stems from a study of OX40 agonist ivuxolimab in advanced cancers. Method: immunoSEQ multiplex PCR; TCRdb's copy keeps in-frame clones and lacks some. Here the sample spans just over 90,000 clones, roughly 94% being singletons. The gene calls are TRBV4-2 and TRBJ2-1; D is undetermined. The origin of this receptor is an adult with an advanced solid tumor such as melanoma, head and neck, liver or kidney cancer. Sequenced here: CD4+ or CD8+ T cells sorted from blood, sampled in a trial of the OX40 agonist ivuxolimab. The CDR3 DNA is TGTGCCAGCAGCCAAGATGAAGTCGCATCGAGCTCCTACAATGAGCAGTTCTTC. Protein product: CASSQDEVASSSYNEQFF.